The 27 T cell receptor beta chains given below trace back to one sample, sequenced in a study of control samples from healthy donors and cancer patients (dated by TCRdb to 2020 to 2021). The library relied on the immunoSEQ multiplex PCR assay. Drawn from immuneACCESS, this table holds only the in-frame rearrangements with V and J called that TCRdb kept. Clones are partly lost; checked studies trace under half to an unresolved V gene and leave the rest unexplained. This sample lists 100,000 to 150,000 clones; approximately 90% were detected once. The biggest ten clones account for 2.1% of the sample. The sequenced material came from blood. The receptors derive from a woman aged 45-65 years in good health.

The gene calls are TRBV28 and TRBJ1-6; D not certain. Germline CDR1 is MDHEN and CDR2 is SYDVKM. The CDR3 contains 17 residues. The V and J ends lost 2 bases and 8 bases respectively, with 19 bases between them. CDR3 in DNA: TGTGCCAGCAGTTTACGGAGCAGTCTGGGGAAAGATTCACCCCTCCACTTT. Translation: CASSLRSSLGKDSPLHF.

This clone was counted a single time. DNA for the CDR3: TGTGCCAGCAGTCCCGGGACAGGGGGCTATGGCTACACCTTC. Translated, it gives CASSPGTGGYGYTF. The chain links TRBV28 to TRBJ1-2; 11 positions match TRBD1. V was pared by 5 bases and J by 4 bases, with 3 bases of the junction left unmatched. CDR1 and CDR2 from the germline V gene are MDHEN and SYDVKM. This CDR3 is built from 14 residues.

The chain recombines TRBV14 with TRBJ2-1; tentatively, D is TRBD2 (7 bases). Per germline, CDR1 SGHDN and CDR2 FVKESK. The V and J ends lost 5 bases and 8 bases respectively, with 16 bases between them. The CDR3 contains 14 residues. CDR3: CASSVRRGGHEQFF. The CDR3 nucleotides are TGTGCCAGCAGCGTCCGAAGGGGGGGTCATGAGCAGTTCTTC.

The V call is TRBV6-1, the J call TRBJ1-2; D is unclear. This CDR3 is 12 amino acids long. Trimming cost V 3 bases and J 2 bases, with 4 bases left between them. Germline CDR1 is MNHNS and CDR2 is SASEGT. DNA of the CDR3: TGTGCCAGCAGTGACGAGAACTATGGCTACACCTTC. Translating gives CASSDENYGYTF.

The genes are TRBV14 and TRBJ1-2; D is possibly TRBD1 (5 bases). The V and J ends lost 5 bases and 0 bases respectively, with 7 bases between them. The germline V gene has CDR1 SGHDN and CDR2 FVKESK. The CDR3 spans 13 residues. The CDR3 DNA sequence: TGTGCCAGCAGCAAAGGGGCTAACTATGGCTACACCTTC. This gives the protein CASSKGANYGYTF.

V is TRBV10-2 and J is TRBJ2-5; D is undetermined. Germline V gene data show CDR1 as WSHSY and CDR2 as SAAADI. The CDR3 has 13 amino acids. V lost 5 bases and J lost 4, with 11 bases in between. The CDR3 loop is CASSLANLETQYF. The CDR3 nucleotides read TGCGCCAGCAGTCTGGCCAACCTAGAGACCCAGTACTTC.

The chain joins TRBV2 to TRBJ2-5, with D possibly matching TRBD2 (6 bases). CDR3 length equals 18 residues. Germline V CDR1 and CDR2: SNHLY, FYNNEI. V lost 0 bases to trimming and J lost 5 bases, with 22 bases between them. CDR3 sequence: CASSEAPLQRAFGETQYF. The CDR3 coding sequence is TGTGCCAGCAGTGAAGCACCCCTCCAGCGGGCCTTCGGGGAGACCCAGTACTTC.

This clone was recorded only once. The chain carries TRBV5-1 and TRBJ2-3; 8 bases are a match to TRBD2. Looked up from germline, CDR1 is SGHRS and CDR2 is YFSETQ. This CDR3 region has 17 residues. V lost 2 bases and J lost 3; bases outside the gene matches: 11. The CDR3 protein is CASSFQRGSDSTDTQYF. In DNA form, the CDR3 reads TGCGCCAGCAGCTTTCAGCGGGGGTCCGATTCGACAGATACGCAGTATTTT.

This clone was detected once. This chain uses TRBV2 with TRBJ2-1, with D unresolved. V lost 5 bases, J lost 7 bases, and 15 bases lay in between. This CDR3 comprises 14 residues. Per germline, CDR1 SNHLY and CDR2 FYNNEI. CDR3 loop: CASSPALLSNEQFF. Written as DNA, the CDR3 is TGTGCCAGCAGTCCCGCCCTCCTCTCAAATGAGCAGTTCTTC. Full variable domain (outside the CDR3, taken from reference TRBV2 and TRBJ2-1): EPEVTQTPSHQVTQMGQEVILRCVPISNHLYFYWYRQILGQKVEFLVSFYNNEISEKSEIFDDQFSVERPDGSNFTLKIRSTKLEDSAMYFCASSPALLSNEQFFGPGTRLTVL.

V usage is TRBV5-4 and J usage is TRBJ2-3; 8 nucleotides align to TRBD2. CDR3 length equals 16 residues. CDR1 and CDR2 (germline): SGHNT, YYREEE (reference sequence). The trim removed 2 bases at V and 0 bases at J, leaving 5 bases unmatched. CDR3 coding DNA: TGTGCCAGCAGCTTTAGCTCGGGGGGGAGCACAGATACGCAGTATTTT. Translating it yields CASSFSSGGSTDTQYF.

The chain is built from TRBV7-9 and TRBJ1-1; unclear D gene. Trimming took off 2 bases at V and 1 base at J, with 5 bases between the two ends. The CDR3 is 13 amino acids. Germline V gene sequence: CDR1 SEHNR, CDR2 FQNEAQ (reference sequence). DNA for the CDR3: TGTGCCAGCAGCTTACTCTGGAACACTGAAGCTTTCTTT. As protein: CASSLLWNTEAFF.

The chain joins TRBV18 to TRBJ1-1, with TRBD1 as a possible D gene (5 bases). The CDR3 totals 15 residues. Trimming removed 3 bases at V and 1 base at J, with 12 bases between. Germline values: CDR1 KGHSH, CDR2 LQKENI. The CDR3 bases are TGTGCCAGCTCACCCCTCCGGGGGGGGAACACTGAAGCTTTCTTT. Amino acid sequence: CASSPLRGGNTEAFF.

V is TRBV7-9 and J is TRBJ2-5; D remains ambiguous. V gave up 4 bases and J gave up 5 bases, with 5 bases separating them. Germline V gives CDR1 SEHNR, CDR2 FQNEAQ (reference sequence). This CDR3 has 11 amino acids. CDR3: CASSSVETQYF. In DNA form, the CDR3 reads TGTGCCAGCAGCTCCGTGGAGACCCAGTACTTC.

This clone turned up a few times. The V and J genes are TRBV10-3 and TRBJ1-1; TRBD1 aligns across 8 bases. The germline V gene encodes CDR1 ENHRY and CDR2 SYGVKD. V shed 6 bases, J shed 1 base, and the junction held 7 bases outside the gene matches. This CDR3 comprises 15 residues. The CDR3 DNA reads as TGTGCCATCAGCAGGGGGCTCCTAAAGAACACTGAAGCTTTCTTT. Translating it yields CAISRGLLKNTEAFF.

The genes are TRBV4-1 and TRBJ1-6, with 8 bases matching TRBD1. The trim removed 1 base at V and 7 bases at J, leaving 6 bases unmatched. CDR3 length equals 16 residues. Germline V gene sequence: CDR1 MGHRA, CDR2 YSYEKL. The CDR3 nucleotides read TGCGCCAGCAGCCAAGGATGGACAGGGCGGAATTCACCCCTCCACTTT. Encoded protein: CASSQGWTGRNSPLHF.

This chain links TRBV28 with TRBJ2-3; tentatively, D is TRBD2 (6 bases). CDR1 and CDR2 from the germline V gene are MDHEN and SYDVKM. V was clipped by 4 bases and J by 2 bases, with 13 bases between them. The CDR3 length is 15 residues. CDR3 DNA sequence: TGTGCCAGCAGTTCCGTAGCGGAACTCACAGATACGCAGTATTTT. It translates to CASSSVAELTDTQYF.

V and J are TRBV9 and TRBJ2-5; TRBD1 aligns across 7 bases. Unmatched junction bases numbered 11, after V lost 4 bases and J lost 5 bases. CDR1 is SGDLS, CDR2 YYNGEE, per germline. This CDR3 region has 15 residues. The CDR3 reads CASSIGTVPSETQYF. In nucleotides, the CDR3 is TGTGCCAGCAGCATCGGGACAGTACCTTCGGAGACCCAGTACTTC.

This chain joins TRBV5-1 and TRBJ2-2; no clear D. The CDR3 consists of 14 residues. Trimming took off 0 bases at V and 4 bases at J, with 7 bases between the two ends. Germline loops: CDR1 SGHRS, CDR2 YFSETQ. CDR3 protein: CASSLAVSTGELFF. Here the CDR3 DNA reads TGCGCCAGCAGCTTGGCAGTTAGCACCGGGGAGCTGTTTTTT.

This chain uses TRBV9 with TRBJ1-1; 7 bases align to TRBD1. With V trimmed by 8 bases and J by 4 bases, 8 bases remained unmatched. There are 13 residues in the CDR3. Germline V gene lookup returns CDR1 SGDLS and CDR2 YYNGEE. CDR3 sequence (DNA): TGTGCCAGTTCGACAGGGAGAAGCACTGAAGCTTTCTTT. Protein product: CASSTGRSTEAFF.

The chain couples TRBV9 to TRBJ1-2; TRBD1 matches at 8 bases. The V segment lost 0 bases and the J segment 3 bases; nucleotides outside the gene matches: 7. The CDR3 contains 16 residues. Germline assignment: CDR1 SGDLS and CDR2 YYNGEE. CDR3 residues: CASSVGTGFTDYGYTF. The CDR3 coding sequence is TGTGCCAGCAGCGTAGGGACAGGGTTCACAGACTATGGCTACACCTTC.

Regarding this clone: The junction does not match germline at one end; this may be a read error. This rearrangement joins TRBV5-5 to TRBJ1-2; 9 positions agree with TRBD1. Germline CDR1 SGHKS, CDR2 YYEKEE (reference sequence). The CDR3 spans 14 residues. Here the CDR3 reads CASSLGYRGLDYAF. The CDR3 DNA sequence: TGTGCCAGCAGCTTGGGCTACAGGGGGCTCGACTACGCCTTC. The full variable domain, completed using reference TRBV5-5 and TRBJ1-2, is DAGVTQSPTHLIKTRGQQVTLRCSPISGHKSVSWYQQVLGQGPQFIFQYYEKEERGRGNFPDRFSARQFPNYSSELNVNALLLGDSALYLCASSLGYRGLDYAFGSGTRLTVV.

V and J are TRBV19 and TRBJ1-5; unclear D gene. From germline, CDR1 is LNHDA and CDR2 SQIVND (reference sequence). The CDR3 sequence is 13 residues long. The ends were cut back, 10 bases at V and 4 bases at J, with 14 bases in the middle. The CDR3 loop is CANQCLRNQPQHF. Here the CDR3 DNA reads TGTGCCAACCAGTGTCTGAGGAATCAGCCCCAGCATTTT.

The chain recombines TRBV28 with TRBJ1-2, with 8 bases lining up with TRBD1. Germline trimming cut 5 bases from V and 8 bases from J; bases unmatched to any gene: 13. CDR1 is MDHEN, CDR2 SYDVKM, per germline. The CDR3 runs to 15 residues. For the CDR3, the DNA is TGTGCCAGCAGTCTTAATGACAGGGGCCGGCAGGGCTACACCTTC. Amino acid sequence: CASSLNDRGRQGYTF.

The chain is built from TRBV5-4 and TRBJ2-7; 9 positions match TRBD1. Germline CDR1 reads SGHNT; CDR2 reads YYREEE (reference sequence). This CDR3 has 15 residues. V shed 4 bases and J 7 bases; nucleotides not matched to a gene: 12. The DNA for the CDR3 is TGTGCCAGCAGCGCCTCCGGGACAGGGTTTGGGGAGCAGTACTTC. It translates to CASSASGTGFGEQYF.

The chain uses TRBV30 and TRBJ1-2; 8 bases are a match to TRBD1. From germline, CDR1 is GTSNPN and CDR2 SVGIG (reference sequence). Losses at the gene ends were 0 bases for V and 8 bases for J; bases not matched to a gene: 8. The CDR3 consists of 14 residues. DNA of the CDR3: TGTGCCTGGAGTGTAGTCGGACAGGGTGGAGGCTACACCTTC. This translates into CAWSVVGQGGGYTF.

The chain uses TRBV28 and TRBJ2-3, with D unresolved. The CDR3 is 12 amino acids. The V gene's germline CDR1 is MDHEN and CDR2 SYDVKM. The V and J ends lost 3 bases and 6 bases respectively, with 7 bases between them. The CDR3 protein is CASSFTRDTQYF. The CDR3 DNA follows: TGTGCCAGCAGTTTTACGAGGGATACGCAGTATTTT.

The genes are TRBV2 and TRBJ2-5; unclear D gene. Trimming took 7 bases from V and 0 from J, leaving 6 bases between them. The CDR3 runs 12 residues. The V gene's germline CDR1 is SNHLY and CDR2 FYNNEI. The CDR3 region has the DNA TGTGCCAGCAAGGCTAACCAAGAGACCCAGTACTTC. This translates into CASKANQETQYF.